The 20 T cell receptor beta chains below come from one sample, sequenced in a study of shared clonotypes between healthy human individuals. Method: immunoSEQ multiplex PCR; TCRdb's copy keeps in-frame clones and lacks some. The sample includes some 2.1 million clones, just under 95% of them seen just once. Positive CCR7 selection of CD45RO-negative cells yielded the naive CD8 cells, and terminally differentiated effector memory CD45RA+ cells were excluded. The sequencing input was naive CD8+ T cells sorted from blood. Source of these receptors: a man younger than 30 in good health.

The chain combines TRBV19 with TRBJ1-2; D possibly corresponds to TRBD1 (6 bases). CDR1 and CDR2 from the germline V gene are LNHDA and SQIVND (reference sequence). The CDR3 covers 15 residues. V was shortened by 10 bases and J by 3 bases, with 21 bases between the two germline ends. CDR3 nucleotide sequence: TGTGCCACCTTCCCGGGGGGCCATAGGGACTATGGCTACACCTTC. It yields the protein CATFPGGHRDYGYTF.

The V gene is TRBV15, the J gene TRBJ2-2, with a possible D match to TRBD1 (5 bases). Germline CDR1 and CDR2: LNHNV and YYDKDF (reference sequence). This CDR3 contains 14 residues. Trimming stripped 6 bases from V and 1 base from J, with 9 bases between. The CDR3 spells CATSPTENTGELFF. CDR3 coding DNA: TGTGCCACCAGTCCGACAGAGAACACCGGGGAGCTGTTTTTT.

The rearrangement links TRBV5-6 to TRBJ1-1; D remains unclear. CDR3 length: 17 residues. Trimming stripped 2 bases from V and 0 bases from J, with 17 bases between. The germline V gene has CDR1 SGHDT and CDR2 YYEEEE. The CDR3 sequence is CASSFSYAVDVNTEAFF. CDR3 coding DNA: TGTGCCAGCAGCTTTTCTTACGCGGTGGATGTGAACACTGAAGCTTTCTTT.

The chain couples TRBV7-9 to TRBJ2-5; possible D gene TRBD1, 6 bases. V lost 1 base, J lost 1 base, and 10 bases lay in between. The CDR3 is made up of 15 amino acids. Per the germline V gene, CDR1 is SEHNR and CDR2 is FQNEAQ (reference sequence). CDR3 nucleotides: TGTGCCAGCAGCTTAGAGGGGGACCTCCAAGAGACCCAGTACTTC. This encodes CASSLEGDLQETQYF.

The chain carries TRBV28 and TRBJ2-5; tentatively, D is TRBD2 (6 bases). V shed 3 bases and J shed 4 bases, with 12 bases lying between them. This CDR3 is 14 amino acids long. Germline loops: CDR1 MDHEN, CDR2 SYDVKM. The CDR3 loop is CASSFRLVAETQYF. The CDR3 DNA follows: TGTGCCAGCAGTTTTAGACTAGTGGCAGAGACCCAGTACTTC.

The CDR3 protein is CASSQFSPETQYF. Written as DNA, the CDR3 is TGTGCCAGCAGCCAATTTAGCCCAGAGACCCAGTACTTC. This chain connects TRBV14 to TRBJ2-5; D is undetermined. Germline V gene data show CDR1 as SGHDN and CDR2 as FVKESK. V was shortened by 2 bases and J by 4 bases, with 8 bases between the two germline ends. The CDR3 length is 13 residues.

This chain uses TRBV11-2 with TRBJ2-7; no reliable D call. The CDR3 length is 15 residues. The V end was cut by 1 base, the J end by 0 bases, with 10 bases between. In germline, CDR1 is SGHAT, CDR2 FQNNGV. CDR3 nucleotides: TGTGCCAGCAGCTTAGCCCCGGACGTCTCCTACGAGCAGTACTTC. Its protein is CASSLAPDVSYEQYF.

In nucleotides, the CDR3 is TGTGCCAGCATCCCCGGGCAGGGGGAGTACACCGGGGAGCTGTTTTTT. Its protein is CASIPGQGEYTGELFF. This chain joins TRBV2 and TRBJ2-2; 7 nucleotides line up with TRBD1. J lost 3 bases, V lost 7 bases, and 11 bases had no gene match. The CDR3 runs to 16 residues. The germline V gene encodes CDR1 SNHLY and CDR2 FYNNEI.

The chain combines TRBV30 with TRBJ1-6; D gene unclear. The CDR3 consists of 14 residues. Trimming removed 2 bases from V and 0 bases from J, with 5 bases in between. Germline CDR1 and CDR2: GTSNPN and SVGIG (reference sequence). CDR3 in amino acids: CAWSPSSYNSPLHF. The CDR3 bases are TGTGCCTGGAGTCCCTCCTCCTATAATTCACCCCTCCACTTT.

This chain links TRBV2 with TRBJ2-7; the D call may be TRBD1 or TRBD2 (5 bases each). In germline, CDR1 is SNHLY, CDR2 FYNNEI. Between the trimmed V and J ends, which lost 6 bases and 9 bases, there was a span of 15 bases. This CDR3 contains 12 residues. CDR3 amino acids: CASRGDRPGQYF. The CDR3 DNA sequence: TGTGCCAGCAGAGGGGACCGCCCTGGGCAGTACTTC.

J is TRBJ1-2 and V is TRBV11-2; TRBD1 aligns across 8 bases. The CDR3 covers 16 residues. Germline loops: CDR1 SGHAT, CDR2 FQNNGV. The junction had 11 bases not matched to a gene; V was cut back by 2 bases and J by 6 bases. CDR3 DNA sequence: TGTGCCAGCAGCTTAATCGTGGCAGGGGGCGCCCATGGCTACACCTTC. Translation gives CASSLIVAGGAHGYTF.

This clone appeared once. The genes are TRBV9 and TRBJ2-2, with a weak D call TRBD2 (5 bases). V lost 5 bases, J lost 3 bases, and 17 bases lay in between. This CDR3 spans 16 amino acids. Per the germline V gene, CDR1 is SGDLS and CDR2 is YYNGEE. CDR3 in DNA: TGTGCCAGCAGTGAGGACCTAGCTGTTTACACCGGGGAGCTGTTTTTT. The encoded protein is CASSEDLAVYTGELFF.

This chain joins TRBV5-8 and TRBJ1-4, with 12 positions matching TRBD1. This CDR3 spans 17 amino acids. Trimming at V came to 4 bases and at J to 4 bases, leaving 8 bases not matched to a gene. Germline lookup yields CDR1 SGHTS and CDR2 YDEGEE. The chain's CDR3 is CASSVGTGGHGNEKLFF. The DNA of the CDR3 is TGTGCCAGCAGCGTTGGGACAGGGGGCCACGGTAATGAAAAACTGTTTTTT.

The rearrangement links TRBV5-4 to TRBJ2-7, with D uncertain. Germline assignment: CDR1 SGHNT and CDR2 YYREEE (reference sequence). The ends were cut back, 0 bases at V and 7 bases at J, with 11 bases in the middle. CDR3 length: 13 residues. The CDR3 here is CASSLVPGREQYF. CDR3 bases: TGTGCCAGCAGCTTGGTCCCGGGCCGGGAGCAGTACTTC.

As regards this clone: Other nucleotide sequences in the sample specify the same CDR3. The rearrangement links TRBV5-1 to TRBJ2-1; TRBD2 aligns across 8 bases. The V gene's germline CDR1 is SGHRS and CDR2 YFSETQ. V shed 5 bases, J shed 4 bases, and the junction held 5 bases outside the gene matches. This CDR3 is built from 14 residues. The CDR3 is CASRETSGYNEQFF. CDR3 in DNA: TGCGCCAGCAGGGAAACTAGCGGTTACAATGAGCAGTTCTTC.

In this sample, this clone turned up once. The rearrangement uses TRBV5-4 and TRBJ2-7, with 9 bases fitting TRBD2. The germline CDR1 and CDR2 sequences are SGHNT and YYREEE (reference sequence). V dropped 2 bases and J dropped 6; count of bases not matched to a gene: 9. CDR3 length: 15 amino acids. In DNA, the CDR3 is TGTGCCAGCAGCTTATTCGGCGGGGGGGCCTCCGAGCAGTACTTC. Its translation: CASSLFGGGASEQYF.

With regard to this clone: One end of the junction fails to match germline, which may point to a read error. This chain joins TRBV4-1 and TRBJ1-5, with TRBD1 matching 7 bases. The CDR3 is 18 residues long. Germline lookup yields CDR1 MGHRA and CDR2 YSYEKL. The CDR3 spells CASSKDLRGVTSNQPQHF. DNA of the CDR3: TGCGCCAGCAGCAAAGATCTCAGGGGGGTCACTAGCAATCAGCCCCAGCATTTT.

V usage is TRBV7-9 and J usage is TRBJ2-4; TRBD1 is a possible D gene (6 bases). Germline loops: CDR1 SEHNR, CDR2 FQNEAQ (reference sequence). V was shortened by 2 bases and J by 6 bases, with 14 bases between the two germline ends. This CDR3 region has 15 residues. As DNA, the CDR3 is TGTGCCAGCAGCTTATCACAGGACAGAGGAAACATTCAGTACTTC. It yields the protein CASSLSQDRGNIQYF. The variable domain in full, completed from reference TRBV7-9 and TRBJ2-4, reads DTGVSQNPRHKITKRGQNVTFRCDPISEHNRLYWYRQTLGQGPEFLTYFQNEAQLEKSRLLSDRFSAERPKGSFSTLEIQRTEQGDSAMYLCASSLSQDRGNIQYFGAGTRLSVL.

The V and J genes are TRBV30 and TRBJ1-5; maybe TRBD1 (5 bases). V shed 1 base and J shed 6 bases, with 16 bases lying between them. The CDR3 sequence is 15 residues long. The germline V gene encodes CDR1 GTSNPN and CDR2 SVGIG (reference sequence). The CDR3 nucleotides read TGTGCCTGGAGTGAGAGTGGGGGGGGTTTTCAGCCCCAGCATTTT. It encodes CAWSESGGGFQPQHF.

This chain links TRBV9 with TRBJ2-1; 7 bases map to TRBD2. V shed 3 bases and J 6 bases; nucleotides not matched to a gene: 6. The CDR3 is 14 residues long. CDR1 and CDR2 from the germline V gene are SGDLS and YYNGEE. CDR3 region: CASSGPGGSNEQFF. The CDR3 DNA reads TGTGCCAGCAGCGGACCCGGGGGGAGCAATGAGCAGTTCTTC.